These 12 T cell receptor beta chains share one sample of origin, sequenced in a study of sequential checkpoint blockade in melanoma. The sample's treatment: randomized to nivolumab then ipilimumab (arm A) or the reverse (arm B). Using immunoSEQ multiplex PCR, the repertoire was profiled, and TCRdb retains in-frame clones only, with some absent. Found here are 25,000 to 30,000 clones, around 80% of them singletons; the top ten hold about a sixth. The sample here was CD8+ T cells sorted from blood (inferred from file names), taken from a patient given nivolumab and ipilimumab in sequence. These receptors all come from a human donor with melanoma.

The chain uses TRBV27 and TRBJ2-2; no definite D call. Germline CDR1 MNHEY, CDR2 SMNVEV (reference sequence). CDR3 length: 12 amino acids. The V gene lost 2 bases and the J gene lost 6 bases, with 4 bases spanning the gap. The CDR3 bases are TGTGCCAGCAGTTTACGGGCCGGGGAGCTGTTTTTT. The encoded protein is CASSLRAGELFF.

This clone was detected only a few times. The J gene is TRBJ1-5, the V gene TRBV19; perhaps TRBD1 as D (5 bases). Germline V gene data show CDR1 as LNHDA and CDR2 as SQIVND (reference sequence). Trimming removed 3 bases at V and 4 bases at J, with 13 bases between. CDR3 length: 15 amino acids. The CDR3 loop reads CASSISPRGNQPQHF. CDR3 DNA: TGTGCCAGTAGTATCTCCCCACGGGGGAATCAGCCCCAGCATTTT. The whole variable domain, remainder taken from reference TRBV19 and TRBJ1-5, is DGGITQSPKYLFRKEGQNVTLSCEQNLNHDAMYWYRQDPGQGLRLIYYSQIVNDFQKGDIAEGYSVSREKKESFPLTVTSAQKNPTAFYLCASSISPRGNQPQHFGDGTRLSIL.

J is TRBJ2-7 and V is TRBV27; 9 nucleotides match TRBD1. Germline V gene sequence: CDR1 MNHEY, CDR2 SMNVEV (reference sequence). This CDR3 has 15 residues. With V trimmed by 5 bases and J by 3 bases, 8 bases remained unmatched. Here the CDR3 reads CASSTDRGNYYEQYF. The CDR3 region has the DNA TGTGCCAGCAGTACCGACAGGGGGAACTACTACGAGCAGTACTTC.

A few counts support this clone. The J gene is TRBJ2-7, the V gene TRBV28; 13 bases align to TRBD2. V lost 5 bases and J lost 3; bases outside the gene matches: 1. The CDR3 sequence is 14 residues long. In germline, CDR1 is MDHEN, CDR2 SYDVKM. CDR3 sequence: CASSRLAGGYEQYF. The CDR3 bases are TGTGCCAGCAGTAGACTAGCGGGAGGCTACGAGCAGTACTTC.

This chain connects TRBV5-6 to TRBJ2-7; D not certain. This CDR3 spans 15 amino acids. V dropped 2 bases and J dropped 5 bases, with 17 bases sitting between them. CDR1 is SGHDT, CDR2 YYEEEE, per germline. CDR3 nucleotides: TGTGCCAGCAGCTTCGGATGGGCAGGTCCCCACGAGCAGTACTTC. This sequence encodes CASSFGWAGPHEQYF.

This clone was recorded a few times. This chain uses TRBV27 with TRBJ2-2, with TRBD2 matching over 11 bases. This CDR3 contains 15 residues. Germline V CDR1 and CDR2: MNHEY, SMNVEV (reference sequence). J gave up 6 bases and V 5 bases, and 5 bases lay outside the gene matches. The CDR3 sequence is CASSPLAGGPGELFF. The CDR3 nucleotides read TGTGCCAGCAGTCCCTTAGCGGGGGGGCCCGGGGAGCTGTTTTTT.

The chain employs TRBV9 and TRBJ2-1; tentative D call: TRBD2 (6 bases). Trimming removed 8 bases from V and 0 bases from J, with 12 bases in between. CDR3 size: 14 residues. The germline gives CDR1 SGDLS, CDR2 YYNGEE. The CDR3 region is CASGRISSYNEQFF. The CDR3 DNA is TGTGCCAGTGGGAGGATTAGCTCCTACAATGAGCAGTTCTTC.

The chain links TRBV2 to TRBJ2-1; 8 positions agree with TRBD2. The CDR3 is 13 residues long. Germline trimming cut 9 bases from V and 5 bases from J; bases unmatched to any gene: 6. Germline CDR1 is SNHLY and CDR2 is FYNNEI. The CDR3 reads CASEREPHNEQFF. The CDR3 DNA follows: TGTGCCAGTGAGCGGGAGCCCCACAATGAGCAGTTCTTC.

This clone was seen once. The rearrangement links TRBV6-6 to TRBJ1-1; D is perhaps TRBD1 (6 bases). V gave up 10 bases and J gave up 5 bases, with 17 bases separating them. The germline V gene encodes CDR1 MNHNY and CDR2 SVGAGI (reference sequence). The CDR3 runs 13 residues. CDR3 sequence reads: CATLLGAATEAFF. Written as DNA, the CDR3 is TGTGCCACCCTGCTGGGGGCGGCGACTGAAGCTTTCTTT.

This chain connects TRBV19 to TRBJ1-5, with 12 nucleotides matching TRBD1. The V and J ends lost 1 base and 0 bases, in that order; junction bases with no gene match: 4. This CDR3 contains 18 residues. CDR1 is LNHDA, CDR2 SQIVND, per germline (reference sequence). Here the CDR3 reads CASSIAGTGGYSNQPQHF. The CDR3 nucleotides read TGTGCCAGTAGTATAGCCGGGACAGGGGGCTATAGCAATCAGCCCCAGCATTTT.

V gene TRBV9 combines with J gene TRBJ1-1; possibly TRBD1 for D (6 bases). This CDR3 contains 14 residues. Germline V gene lookup returns CDR1 SGDLS and CDR2 YYNGEE. V dropped 3 bases and J dropped 0 bases, with 9 bases sitting between them. CDR3 nucleotide sequence: TGTGCCAGCAGCGCCGGGACACTGAACACTGAAGCTTTCTTT. It translates to CASSAGTLNTEAFF.

V gene TRBV9 combines with J gene TRBJ2-3; D is unresolved. CDR1 and CDR2 from the germline V gene are SGDLS and YYNGEE. V lost 0 bases to trimming and J lost 2 bases, with 16 bases between them. The CDR3 covers 17 residues. Here the CDR3 DNA reads TGTGCCAGCAGCGTAGCCCGAGAGAACCCCACCACAGATACGCAGTATTTT. Its protein product is CASSVARENPTTDTQYF.